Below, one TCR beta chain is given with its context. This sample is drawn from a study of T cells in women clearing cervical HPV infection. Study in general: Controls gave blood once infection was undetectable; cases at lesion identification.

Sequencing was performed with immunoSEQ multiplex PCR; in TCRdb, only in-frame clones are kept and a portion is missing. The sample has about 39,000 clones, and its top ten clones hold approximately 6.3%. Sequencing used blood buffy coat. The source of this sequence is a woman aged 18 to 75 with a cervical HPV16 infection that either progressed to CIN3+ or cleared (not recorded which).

This CDR3 is CASSPTGGDAYNEQFF. CDR3 DNA, as far as it was read: TGTGCCAGCTCCCCTACGGGGGGGGACGCCTACAATGAG. This chain joins TRBV18 and TRBJ2-1, with TRBD2 matching over 8 bases. The read falls 3 residues short of the CDR3 end, and the missing part is taken from the germline J gene. The CDR3 contains 16 residues. CDR1 and CDR2 from the germline V gene are KGHSH and LQKENI. V shed 6 bases and J 2 bases; nucleotides not matched to a gene: 9.